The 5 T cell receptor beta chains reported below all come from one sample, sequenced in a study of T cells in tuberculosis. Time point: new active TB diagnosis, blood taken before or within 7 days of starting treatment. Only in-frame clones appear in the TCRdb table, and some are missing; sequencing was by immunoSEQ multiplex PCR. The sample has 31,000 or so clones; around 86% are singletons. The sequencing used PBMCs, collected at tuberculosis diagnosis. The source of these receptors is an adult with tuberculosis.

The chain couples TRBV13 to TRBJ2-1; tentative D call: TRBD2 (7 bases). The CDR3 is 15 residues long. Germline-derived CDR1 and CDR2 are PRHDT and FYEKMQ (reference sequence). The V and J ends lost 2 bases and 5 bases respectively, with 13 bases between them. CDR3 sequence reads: CASSLREGGHNEQFF. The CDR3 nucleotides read TGTGCCAGCAGCTTAAGGGAGGGGGGCCACAATGAGCAGTTCTTC.

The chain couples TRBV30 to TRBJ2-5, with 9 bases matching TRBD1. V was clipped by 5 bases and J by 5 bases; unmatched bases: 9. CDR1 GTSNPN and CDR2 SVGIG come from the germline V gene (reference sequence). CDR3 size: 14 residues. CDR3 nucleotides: TGTGCCTGGGATCCGACAGGGGGTGGGGAGACCCAGTACTTC. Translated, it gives CAWDPTGGGETQYF.

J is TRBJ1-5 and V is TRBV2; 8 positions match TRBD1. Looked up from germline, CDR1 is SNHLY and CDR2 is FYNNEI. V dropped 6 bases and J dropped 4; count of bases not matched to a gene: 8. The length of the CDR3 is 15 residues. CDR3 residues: CASSGPQGANQPQHF. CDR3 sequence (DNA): TGTGCCAGCAGCGGCCCTCAGGGGGCAAATCAGCCCCAGCATTTT.

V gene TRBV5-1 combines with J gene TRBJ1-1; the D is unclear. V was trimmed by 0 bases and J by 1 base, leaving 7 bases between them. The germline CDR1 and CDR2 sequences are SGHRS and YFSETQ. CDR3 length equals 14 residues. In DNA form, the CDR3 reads TGCGCCAGCAGCTTGGGGGCAGAGAACACTGAAGCTTTCTTT. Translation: CASSLGAENTEAFF. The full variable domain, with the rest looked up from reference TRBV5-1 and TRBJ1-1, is KAGVTQTPRYLIKTRGQQVTLSCSPISGHRSVSWYQQTPGQGLQFLFEYFSETQRNKGNFPGRFSGRQFSNSRSEMNVSTLELGDSALYLCASSLGAENTEAFFGQGTRLTVV.

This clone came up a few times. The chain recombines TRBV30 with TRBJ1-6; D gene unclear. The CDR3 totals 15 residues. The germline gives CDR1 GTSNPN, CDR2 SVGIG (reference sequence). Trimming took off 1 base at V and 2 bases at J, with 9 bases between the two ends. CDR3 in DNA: TGTGCCTGGAGTGGAGGGCTGGCCTATAATTCACCCCTCCACTTT. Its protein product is CAWSGGLAYNSPLHF. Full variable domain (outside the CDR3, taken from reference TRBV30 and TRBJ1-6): SQTIHQWPATLVQPVGSPLSLECTVEGTSNPNLYWYRQAAGRGLQLLFYSVGIGQISSEVPQNLSASRPQDRQFILSSKKLLLSDSGFYLCAWSGGLAYNSPLHFGNGTRLTVT.